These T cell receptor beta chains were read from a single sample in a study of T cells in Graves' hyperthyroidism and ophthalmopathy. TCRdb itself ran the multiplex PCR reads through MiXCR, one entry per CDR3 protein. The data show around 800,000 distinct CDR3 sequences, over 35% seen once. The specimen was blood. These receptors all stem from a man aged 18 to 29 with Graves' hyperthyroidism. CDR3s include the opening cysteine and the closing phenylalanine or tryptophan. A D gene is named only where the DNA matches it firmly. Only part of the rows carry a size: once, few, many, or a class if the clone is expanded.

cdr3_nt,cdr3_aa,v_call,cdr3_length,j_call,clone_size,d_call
TGTGCCAGCAGCCGGACCGGGGGGGCCGAAACCGGGGAGCTGTTTTTT,CASSRTGGAETGELFF,TRBV7-3,16,TRBJ2-2,-,TRBD2
TGCAGTGCTAGAGCGCTGGGCCTTGAAAAACTGTTTTTT,CSARALGLEKLFF,TRBV20-1,13,TRBJ1-4,-,-
TGTGCCAGCAGTTTTAAAGGGACCGGCACAGAAGCTTTCTTT,CASSFKGTGTEAFF,TRBV12-3/TRBV12-4,14,TRBJ1-1,few,-
TGTGCCAGCAGGTCACTCCGACAGGGCACTGAAGCTTTCTTT,CASRSLRQGTEAFF,TRBV5-6,14,TRBJ1-1,-,TRBD1
TGCAGCGTCGCCGGGGGCGGCAACACCGGGGAGCTGTTTTTT,CSVAGGGNTGELFF,TRBV29-1,14,TRBJ2-2,many,-
TGCAGCTTGGCGGGGGCCGCCTACGAGCAGTACTTC,CSLAGAAYEQYF,TRBV29-1,12,TRBJ2-7,-,-
TGTGCCATCAGTGACCCTGACAGGGGCTACGAGCAGTACTTC,CAISDPDRGYEQYF,TRBV10-3,14,TRBJ2-7,many,TRBD1
TGCGCCAGCAGCTTGGCCGGGCAGGAGTTCTACGAGCAGTACTTC,CASSLAGQEFYEQYF,TRBV5-1,15,TRBJ2-7,few,-
TGCAGCGCGGGACCGCCTAACTATGGCTATACCTTC,CSAGPPNYGYTF,TRBV29-1,12,TRBJ1-2,many,-
TGTGCCACCGGGACAGGGCGGTATCAGCCCCAGCATTTT,CATGTGRYQPQHF,TRBV10-3,13,TRBJ1-5,few,TRBD1
TGTGCCAGCAGTTACTCGAAGGCGAACACTGAAGCTTTCTTT,CASSYSKANTEAFF,TRBV12-3/TRBV12-4,14,TRBJ1-1,-,-
TGCAGCGTTGAAGCAGGGGGAAACTCCTGCGAGCAGTACTTC,CSVEAGGNSCEQYF,TRBV29-1,14,TRBJ2-7,-,TRBD1
TGCGCCAGCAGCCAAGAGGCGAGCAGGGGGACACACACCGGGGAGCTGTTTTTT,CASSQEASRGTHTGELFF,TRBV4-3,18,TRBJ2-2,-,TRBD1
TGTGCCAGCAGCGCCCTAGGCGGCACCAATCAGCCCCAGCATTTT,CASSALGGTNQPQHF,TRBV2,15,TRBJ1-5,-,-
TGTGCCAGCAGCTTCGGATCATTAAGCAGTCAGCCCCAGCATTTT,CASSFGSLSSQPQHF,TRBV7-2,15,TRBJ1-5,-,-
TGTGCCACCAGTGACCAGGGGGGGCAAGAGACCCAGTACTTC,CATSDQGGQETQYF,TRBV24-1,14,TRBJ2-5,many,-
TGCAGCGCCGGGGGAACCTATGGCTACACCTTC,CSAGGTYGYTF,TRBV29-1,11,TRBJ1-2,-,-
TGTGCCAGCAGCCCCCAAGCCACAGGGGTGAACACTGAAGCTTTCTTT,CASSPQATGVNTEAFF,TRBV9,16,TRBJ1-1,-,TRBD1
TGTGCCAGCAGCGCCCAAGGAGAGACCCAGTACTTC,CASSAQGETQYF,TRBV9,12,TRBJ2-5,many,-
TGCAGCGTTGAAAGCGGCCGGAGCTCTGGAAACACCATATATTTT,CSVESGRSSGNTIYF,TRBV29-1,15,TRBJ1-3,many,-
TGTGCCAGCAGTGAGAGCACAGGGGGCGCGGGCAATTCACCCCTCCACTTT,CASSESTGGAGNSPLHF,TRBV10-3,17,TRBJ1-6,-,TRBD1
TGTGCCATCCGTAGCGGGGGGGCCACAGATACGCAGTATTTT,CAIRSGGATDTQYF,TRBV10-3,14,TRBJ2-3,-,TRBD2
TGTGCCATCAGTGAGGGCAGGGACCAGCCCCAGCATTTT,CAISEGRDQPQHF,TRBV10-3,13,TRBJ1-5,-,-
TGTGCCAGCAGCTTAGACCGTATATCATCTGAAGCTTTCTTT,CASSLDRISSEAFF,TRBV7-9,14,TRBJ1-1,few,-
TGTGCCAGCAGTTGGGAAACCTACGAGCAGTACTTC,CASSWETYEQYF,TRBV7-2,12,TRBJ2-7,few,-
TGCGCCATCCCGGGGATGTTGGACAGCCCTCTCTCTGGGGCCAACGTCCTGACTTTC,CAIPGMLDSPLSGANVLTF,TRBV10-1,19,TRBJ2-6,many,-
TGTGCCGTCAGTGAGTCGAATTCCCCGGCAGGGACGAACACTGAAGCTTTCTTT,CAVSESNSPAGTNTEAFF,TRBV10-3,18,TRBJ1-1,-,-
TGCAGCGTTGAAGGGGGGGACAGCTATGGCTACACCTTC,CSVEGGDSYGYTF,TRBV29-1,13,TRBJ1-2,many,TRBD1
TGCAGTGCTAGGGGACTTGTTCTAGCGGGACGGTACGAGCAGTACTTC,CSARGLVLAGRYEQYF,TRBV20-1,16,TRBJ2-7,few,TRBD2
TGTGCCAGCAGTGAATCGAGAGGGGAGAATCCGCCCCTCCACTTT,CASSESRGENPPLHF,TRBV2,15,TRBJ1-6,-,-
TGCAGTGCCCACTCCAGGAGGGAGGGCCTAACGGAGCAGTACTTC,CSAHSRREGLTEQYF,TRBV20-1,15,TRBJ2-7,-,TRBD2
TGTGCCAGCAGTTACGGGCAAATCCAGGAGACCCAGTACTTC,CASSYGQIQETQYF,TRBV6-5,14,TRBJ2-5,few,-
TGTGCCAGCAGCTTGGATAGCAATCAGTCCCAGCATTTT,CASSLDSNQSQHF,TRBV5-1,13,TRBJ1-5,-,-
TGCAGTGCCCCCGCCGGACAGGGGGTTCCCTACGAGCAGTACTTC,CSAPAGQGVPYEQYF,TRBV29-1,15,TRBJ2-7,once,TRBD1
TGTGCCAGCAGCCCACCGTCGTCGGCGATCTCTGGGGCCAACGTCCTGACTTTC,CASSPPSSAISGANVLTF,TRBV7-9,18,TRBJ2-6,-,-
TGTGCCTGCAGGTGGCAGGGCGATTCACCCCTCCACTTT,CACRWQGDSPLHF,TRBV2,13,TRBJ1-6,many,-
TGCAGTGCTCGCCGGTCAGGACCGAACACTGAAGCTTTCTTT,CSARRSGPNTEAFF,TRBV20-1,14,TRBJ1-1,-,-
TGTGCCAGCAGCGTTCGGCTAGGGGTCGAGACCCAGTACTTC,CASSVRLGVETQYF,TRBV9,14,TRBJ2-5,few,-
TGCGCCAGCAGCCAAGAGCGAGGGTCTGGAAACACCATATATTTT,CASSQERGSGNTIYF,TRBV4-3,15,TRBJ1-3,few,-
TGTGCCAGCAGCGTAGGGGTGGACAACGTCCTGACTTTC,CASSVGVDNVLTF,TRBV9,13,TRBJ2-6,-,-
TGTGCCAGCAGTTTAGGTGATACAGGGAATCAGCCCCAGCATTTT,CASSLGDTGNQPQHF,TRBV12-3/TRBV12-4,15,TRBJ1-5,many,-
TGCGCCAGCAGCCACGTGGACAGCCCTATGAACACTGAAGCTTTCTTT,CASSHVDSPMNTEAFF,TRBV4-1,16,TRBJ1-1,-,-
TGTGCCAGCAGCCAAGGGCTCCTAGGACAGGACTATGGCTACACCTTC,CASSQGLLGQDYGYTF,TRBV7-9,16,TRBJ1-2,-,TRBD1
TGCAGCCCGCCCCGGGGGGTTACCTACGAGCAGTACTTC,CSPPRGVTYEQYF,TRBV29-1,13,TRBJ2-7,-,TRBD2
TGTGCCAGCAGTTTAGAGAGGGAGCAGCCCCAGCATTTT,CASSLEREQPQHF,TRBV12-3/TRBV12-4,13,TRBJ1-5,-,-
TGTGCCAGCAGCTTCCCCCGTTGGACAGGGCCCTACGAGCAGTACTTC,CASSFPRWTGPYEQYF,TRBV12-3/TRBV12-4,16,TRBJ2-7,-,TRBD1
TGCGCCAGCAGATACCAGGGTGGGCCGAACACCGGGGAGCTGTTTTTT,CASRYQGGPNTGELFF,TRBV10-2,16,TRBJ2-2,many,-
TGTGCCAGCAGTCCCCTCTCGGGGGGAGAAGAGACCCAGTACTTC,CASSPLSGGEETQYF,TRBV28,15,TRBJ2-5,-,TRBD2
TGCAGCGTCCTCGGAAGGGGTGCGGAAGACACTGAAGCTTTCTTT,CSVLGRGAEDTEAFF,TRBV29-1,15,TRBJ1-1,many,-
TGTGCCACCAGCACCCGCGACAGGGTTCGTTCACCCCTCCACTTT,CATSTRDRVRSPLHF,TRBV15,15,TRBJ1-6,many,TRBD1
TGTGCCAGCAGTGAGCAGGGGAGGGCCACTGAAGCTTTCTTT,CASSEQGRATEAFF,TRBV25-1,14,TRBJ1-1,-,-
TGCGCCAGCAGCCAAGATATAACAGTTTATGGCTACACCTTC,CASSQDITVYGYTF,TRBV4-1,14,TRBJ1-2,-,-
TGCAGTGCTAGAGGTACAGGGTGGCAGCCCCAGCATTTT,CSARGTGWQPQHF,TRBV20-1,13,TRBJ1-5,many,-